What follows are 8 T cell receptor beta chains derived from one specimen sequenced in a study of T cell responses to AZD1222 COVID-19 vaccine. Here immunoSEQ multiplex PCR was the method, and the copy in TCRdb shows in-frame clones only, minus some. The table lists about 140,000 clones, around 91% of them singletons. The sample consisted of peripheral blood, taken 28 days after the second AZD1222 dose. The origin of the receptors is an adult who received the AZD1222 COVID-19 vaccine.

Worth noting for this clone: The identical CDR3 is also encoded by other nucleotide sequences in the sample. This chain links TRBV4-3 with TRBJ1-6; a weak D match, TRBD1 (6 bases). CDR1 is LGHNA, CDR2 YSLEER, per germline. Deletions cut 0 bases from V and 0 bases from J, with 15 bases between. This CDR3 is 19 amino acids long. The CDR3 loop reads CASSQDGGRPGSYNSPLHF. The CDR3 coding sequence is TGCGCCAGCAGCCAAGATGGGGGGCGACCAGGCTCCTATAATTCACCCCTCCACTTT.

The chain combines TRBV5-1 with TRBJ1-2, with D tentatively TRBD1 (6 bases). Between the trimmed V and J ends, which lost 0 bases and 3 bases, there was a span of 12 bases. CDR3 length equals 15 residues. CDR1 and CDR2 (germline): SGHRS, YFSETQ. CDR3 sequence: CASSLVQGRDYGYTF. CDR3 coding DNA: TGCGCCAGCAGCTTGGTTCAGGGGAGGGACTATGGCTACACCTTC.

The genes are TRBV3-1 (or the pseudogene TRBV3-2) and TRBJ1-1, with D possibly being TRBD1 (5 bases). This CDR3 region has 14 residues. V was clipped by 3 bases and J by 4 bases, with 12 bases between them. The germline CDR1 and CDR2 sequences are LGHDT and YNNKEL (reference sequence). The CDR3, as DNA: TGTGCCAGCAGCCATCGGGACGGTGGCACTGAAGCTTTCTTT. Translated: CASSHRDGGTEAFF.

The chain recombines TRBV27 with TRBJ2-2, with D hard to call. This CDR3 spans 11 amino acids. Germline CDR1 is MNHEY and CDR2 is SMNVEV (reference sequence). V lost 3 bases to trimming and J lost 10 bases, with 6 bases between them. DNA for the CDR3: TGTGCCAGCAGTTTTAATAAGGAGCTGTTTTTT. It yields the protein CASSFNKELFF.

This clone has only one observation. The rearrangement uses TRBV19 and TRBJ2-7; 10 nucleotides line up with TRBD2. Germline V gene sequence: CDR1 LNHDA, CDR2 SQIVND (reference sequence). The CDR3 runs 15 residues. V lost 4 bases to trimming and J lost 3 bases; unmatched junction nucleotides: 6. CDR3 amino acids: CASSSQAGGRYEQYF. DNA for the CDR3: TGTGCCAGTAGTAGCCAAGCGGGAGGGCGCTACGAGCAGTACTTC. The full variable domain, its missing parts supplied by reference TRBV19 and TRBJ2-7, is DGGITQSPKYLFRKEGQNVTLSCEQNLNHDAMYWYRQDPGQGLRLIYYSQIVNDFQKGDIAEGYSVSREKKESFPLTVTSAQKNPTAFYLCASSSQAGGRYEQYFGPGTRLTVT.

V usage is TRBV2 and J usage is TRBJ1-6; no definite D call. This CDR3 has 14 amino acids. Trimming removed 5 bases from V and 10 bases from J, with 15 bases in between. From germline, CDR1 is SNHLY and CDR2 FYNNEI. The CDR3 here is CASSPRLGISPLHF. The CDR3 DNA follows: TGTGCCAGCAGTCCCCGGCTAGGGATATCACCCCTCCACTTT. Full variable domain (rest looked up from reference TRBV2 and TRBJ1-6): EPEVTQTPSHQVTQMGQEVILRCVPISNHLYFYWYRQILGQKVEFLVSFYNNEISEKSEIFDDQFSVERPDGSNFTLKIRSTKLEDSAMYFCASSPRLGISPLHFGNGTRLTVT.

The chain employs TRBV5-8 and TRBJ1-5, with 7 bases matching TRBD1. Germline trimming cut 3 bases from V and 5 bases from J; bases unmatched to any gene: 8. Germline values: CDR1 SGHTS, CDR2 YDEGEE. The CDR3 contains 15 residues. The CDR3 spells CASSSSDRVHQPQHF. CDR3 sequence (DNA): TGTGCCAGCAGCTCGTCCGACAGGGTACATCAGCCCCAGCATTTT.

This clone was detected only a few times. For the CDR3, the DNA is TGTGCCAGCAGCTCGGGGATCCGAGGTAGGATGAACACTGAAGCTTTCTTT. The encoded protein is CASSSGIRGRMNTEAFF. This rearrangement joins TRBV5-5 to TRBJ1-1; D is unclear. Per the germline V gene, CDR1 is SGHKS and CDR2 is YYEKEE (reference sequence). Trimming pared 3 bases from V and 0 bases from J, leaving 18 bases between. The CDR3 is 17 amino acids.